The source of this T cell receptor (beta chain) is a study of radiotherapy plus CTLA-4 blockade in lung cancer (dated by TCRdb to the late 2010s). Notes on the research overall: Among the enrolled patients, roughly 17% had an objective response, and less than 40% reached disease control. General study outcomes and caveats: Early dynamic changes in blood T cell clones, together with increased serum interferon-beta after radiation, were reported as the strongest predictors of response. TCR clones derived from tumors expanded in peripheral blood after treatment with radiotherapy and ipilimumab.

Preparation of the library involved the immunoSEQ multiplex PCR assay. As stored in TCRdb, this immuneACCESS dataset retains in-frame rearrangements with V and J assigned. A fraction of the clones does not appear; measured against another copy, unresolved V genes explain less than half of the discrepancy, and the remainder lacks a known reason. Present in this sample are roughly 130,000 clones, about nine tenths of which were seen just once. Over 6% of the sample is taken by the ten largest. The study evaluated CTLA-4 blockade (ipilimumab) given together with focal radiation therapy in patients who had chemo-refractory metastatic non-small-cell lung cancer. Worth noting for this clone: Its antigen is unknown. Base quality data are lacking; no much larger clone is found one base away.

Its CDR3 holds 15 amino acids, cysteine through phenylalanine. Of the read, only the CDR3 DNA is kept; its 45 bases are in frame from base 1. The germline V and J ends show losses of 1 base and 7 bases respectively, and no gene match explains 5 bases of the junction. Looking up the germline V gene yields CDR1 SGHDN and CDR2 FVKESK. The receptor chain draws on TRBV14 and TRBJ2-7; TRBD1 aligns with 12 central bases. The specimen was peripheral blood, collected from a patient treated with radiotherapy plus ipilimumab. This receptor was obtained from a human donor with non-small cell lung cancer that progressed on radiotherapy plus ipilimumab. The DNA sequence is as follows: TGTGCCAGCAGCCAAGGGGACAGGGGGCTTAGGGAGCAGTACTTC. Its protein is CASSQGDRGLREQYF. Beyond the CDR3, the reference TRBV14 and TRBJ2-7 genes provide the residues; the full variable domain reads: EAGVTQFPSHSVIEKGQTVTLRCDPISGHDNLYWYRRVMGKEIKFLLHFVKESKQDESGMPNNRFLAERTGGTYSTLKVQPAELEDSGVYFCASSQGDRGLREQYFGPGTRLTVT.